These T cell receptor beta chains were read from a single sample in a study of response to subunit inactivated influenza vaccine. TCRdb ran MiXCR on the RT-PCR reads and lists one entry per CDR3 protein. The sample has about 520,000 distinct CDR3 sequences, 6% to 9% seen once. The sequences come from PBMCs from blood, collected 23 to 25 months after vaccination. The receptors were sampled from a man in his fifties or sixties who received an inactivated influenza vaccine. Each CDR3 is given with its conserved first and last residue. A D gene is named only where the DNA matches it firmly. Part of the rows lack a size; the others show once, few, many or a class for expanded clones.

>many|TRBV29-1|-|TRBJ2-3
CSASRGRTDTQYF
TGCAGCGCCAGTAGAGGGAGGACAGATACGCAGTATTTT
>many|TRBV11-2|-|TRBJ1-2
CATKRAFTNYGYTF
TGTGCCACCAAAAGGGCGTTTACTAACTATGGCTACACCTTC
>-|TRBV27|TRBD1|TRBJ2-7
CASSPPPTGDKSASSYEQYF
TGTGCCAGCAGTCCCCCCCCGACAGGGGACAAGAGCGCGAGCTCCTACGAGCAGTACTTC
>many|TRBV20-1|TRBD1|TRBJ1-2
CSARVGGQRGYGYTF
TGCAGTGCTAGAGTAGGGGGACAGAGAGGCTATGGCTACACCTTC
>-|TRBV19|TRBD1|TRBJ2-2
CASKDRATGELFF
TGTGCCAGTAAGGACAGGGCCACCGGGGAGCTGTTTTTT
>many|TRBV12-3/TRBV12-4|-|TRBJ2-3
CASSLSSGSTDTQYF
TGTGCCAGCAGTTTATCTTCGGGCAGCACAGATACGCAGTATTTT
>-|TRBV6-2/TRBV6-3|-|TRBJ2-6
CASSYTGTGANVLTF
TGTGCCAGCAGTTACACTGGGACCGGGGCCAACGTCCTGACTTTC
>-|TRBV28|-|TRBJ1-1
CASRLLGAGILGLAEAFF
TGTGCCAGCAGATTACTCGGGGCAGGGATCCTCGGTTTAGCTGAAGCTTTCTTT
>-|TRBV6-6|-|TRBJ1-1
CASRGTEGSEAFF
TGTGCCAGCAGGGGGACCGAAGGCTCTGAAGCTTTCTTT
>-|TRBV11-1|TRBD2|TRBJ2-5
CASSSPPGLAGGETQYF
TGTGCCAGCAGCTCCCCCCCCGGACTAGCGGGAGGAGAGACCCAGTACTTC
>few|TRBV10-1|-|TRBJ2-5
CASSEGGSQETQYF
TGCGCCAGCAGTGAGGGTGGGTCGCAAGAGACCCAGTACTTC
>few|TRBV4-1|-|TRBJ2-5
CASSRRLSQETQYF
TGCGCCAGCAGCCGAAGACTGAGTCAAGAGACCCAGTACTTC
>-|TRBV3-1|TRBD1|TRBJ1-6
CASSQRTGGYNSPLHF
TGTGCCAGCAGCCAAAGGACAGGGGGTTATAATTCACCCCTCCACTTT
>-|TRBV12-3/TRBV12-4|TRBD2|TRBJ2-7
CASRMGLAGSYEQYF
TGTGCCAGCAGGATGGGACTAGCGGGATCCTACGAGCAGTACTTC
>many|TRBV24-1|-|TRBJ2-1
CATRRFGEQFF
TGTGCCACCCGCCGATTCGGTGAGCAGTTCTTC
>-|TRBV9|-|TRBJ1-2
CASSVGPRFTNYGCTF
TGTGCCAGCAGCGTAGGTCCCAGGTTCACTAACTATGGCTGCACCTTC
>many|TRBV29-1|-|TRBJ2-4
CSVRGRVAKNIQYF
TGCAGCGTTAGGGGCAGGGTAGCCAAAAACATTCAGTACTTC
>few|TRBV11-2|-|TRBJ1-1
CASSPNPGVGNTEAFF
TGTGCCAGCAGTCCCAACCCGGGGGTCGGGAACACTGAAGCTTTCTTT
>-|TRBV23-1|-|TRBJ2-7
CASSTPGSDEQYF
TGCGCCAGCTCGACCCCAGGGAGCGACGAGCAGTACTTC
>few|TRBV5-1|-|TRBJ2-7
CARDRERGEQYF
TGCGCCAGGGACAGGGAGCGGGGCGAGCAGTACTTC
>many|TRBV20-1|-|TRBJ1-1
CSAIRQIATEAFF
TGCAGTGCTATTAGACAGATTGCTACTGAAGCTTTCTTT
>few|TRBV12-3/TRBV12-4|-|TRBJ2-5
CASSPRSTGSRGETQYF
TGTGCCAGCAGTCCTCGATCGACAGGCTCCCGGGGGGAGACCCAGTACTTC
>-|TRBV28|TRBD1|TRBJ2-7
CASKPPGTGSYEQYF
TGTGCCAGCAAACCCCCCGGGACAGGCTCCTACGAGCAGTACTTC
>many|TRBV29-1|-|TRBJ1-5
CSVEVGGKQPQHF
TGCAGCGTTGAAGTGGGGGGAAAGCAGCCCCAGCATTTT
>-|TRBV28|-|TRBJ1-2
CAISRRVRGGDGYTF
TGTGCCATTTCGCGCAGGGTGAGGGGGGGAGATGGCTACACCTTC
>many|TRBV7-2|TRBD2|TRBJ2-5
CASSSNAGAETQYF
TGTGCCAGCAGCTCTAATGCGGGAGCAGAGACCCAGTACTTC
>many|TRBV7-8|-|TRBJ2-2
CASSPPRDTGELFF
TGTGCCAGCAGCCCCCCCCGCGACACCGGGGAGCTGTTTTTT
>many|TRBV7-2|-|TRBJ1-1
CASRSGRIPTEAFF
TGTGCCAGCCGCTCTGGACGGATTCCCACTGAAGCCTTCTTT
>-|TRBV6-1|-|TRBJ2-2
CASRTYRDSGELFF
TGTGCCAGCAGAACATACAGGGATAGCGGGGAGCTGTTTTTT